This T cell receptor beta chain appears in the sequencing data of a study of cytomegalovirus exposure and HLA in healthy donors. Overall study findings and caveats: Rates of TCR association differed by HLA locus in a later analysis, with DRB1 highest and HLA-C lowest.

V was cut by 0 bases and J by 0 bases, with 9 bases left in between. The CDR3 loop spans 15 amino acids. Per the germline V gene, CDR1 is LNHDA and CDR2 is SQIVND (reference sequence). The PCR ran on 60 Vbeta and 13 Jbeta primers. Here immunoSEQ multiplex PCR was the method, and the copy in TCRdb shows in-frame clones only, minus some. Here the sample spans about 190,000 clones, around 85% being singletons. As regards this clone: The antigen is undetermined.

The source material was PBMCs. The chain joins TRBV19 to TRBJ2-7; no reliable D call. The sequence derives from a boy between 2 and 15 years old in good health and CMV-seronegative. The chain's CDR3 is CASSIDSGSSYEQYF. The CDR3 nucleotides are TGTGCCAGTAGTATAGATAGTGGTTCCTCCTACGAGCAGTACTTC.